The TCR beta chain described here comes from a study of T-cell reconstitution after alpha-beta-depleted transplantation in children. A few counts support this clonotype. The CDR3 is 17 amino acids. The J segment lost 4 bases and the V segment lost 3 bases, leaving 13 bases of the junction unmatched. CDR1 is KGHSH, CDR2 LQKENI, per germline. During its preparation, the TCRbeta library received unique molecular identifiers. From the PCR reads, TCRdb called clonotypes with MiXCR, one entry per CDR3 protein. The sample holds approximately 220,000 distinct CDR3 sequences, approximately 15% seen once. The sequence came from a male patient aged 2 to 9 who had a stem cell transplant for acute lymphoblastic leukemia, so the T cells may come from the graft donor. V usage is TRBV18 and J usage is TRBJ2-3; 7 bases match TRBD2. The starting material was PBMCs, mostly from graft donor cells, obtained 360 days after TCRalphabeta/CD19-depleted stem cell transplant. The CDR3 DNA reads TGTGCCAGCTCACCTCCAAGACTAGCACATTTACCAGATACGCAGTATTTT. It encodes CASSPPRLAHLPDTQYF.